This T cell receptor beta chain was identified in a study of T cell changes during pregnancy in multiple sclerosis. This CDR3 is 13 amino acids long. Germline assignment: CDR1 MRHNA and CDR2 SNTAGT. V was clipped by 7 bases and J by 11 bases, with 18 bases between them. This table comes from immunoSEQ multiplex PCR, and its TCRdb copy is limited to in-frame clones, with some not included. The sample shows 40,000 to 45,000 clones, roughly nine tenths of them seen only once. This clone turned up a few times. Sample: CD4+ T cells from peripheral blood mononuclear cells, taken in the first trimester of pregnancy. This clonotype originated in a female donor with multiple sclerosis, enrolled in a pregnancy study. The chain couples TRBV6-4 to TRBJ2-1; weak D call: TRBD2 (6 bases). The CDR3 sequence is CASTSQNGGQQFF. In DNA, the CDR3 is TGTGCCAGCACATCACAAAACGGGGGACAGCAGTTCTTC.